This T cell receptor beta chain was identified in a study of T cell responses to AZD1222 COVID-19 vaccine (dated by TCRdb to the early 2020s). Background for the entire study: TCR sequencing covered over 230 trial participants: 200 to 210 given two doses of AZD1222 and approximately 25 given two doses of MenACWY control vaccine. Enrollment into the trials was organized by age into subgroups of 18-55, 56-69 and 70-plus years, and those subgroups contained about 150, 27 and 61 TCR-sequenced participants, respectively. The paper's findings and limits, for the study overall: Epitopes outside the regions mutated in the B.1.351 and B.1.1.7 variants were reportedly recognized by nearly half of the unique spike-specific TCRs. The vaccine-associated CD4 TCRs covered the entire spike protein, and the dominant responses fell in regions 160-218 and 743-854. No day 14 peak-response samples were available, so repertoires were characterized only after the peak T cell response. Most participants were white British and females outnumbered males, and the authors suggested that clonal diversity may have been underestimated. The 56-69-year group was small, and its depth increase did not reach significance, likely because of low power. After two AZD1222 doses, both the breadth and the depth of spike-specific TCRs were significantly higher than at day 0 and than in MenACWY recipients. Only a handful of AZD1222 recipients were SARS-CoV-2 seropositive at baseline, limiting conclusions about previously exposed vaccinees.

The CDR3 regions of human TCRbeta chains were analyzed by immunosequencing. Per the original workflow: TCRs in the repertoires were compared against a reference library of SARS-CoV-2-specific TCRs that had been generated with the MIRA antigen-specificity platform. Breadth was defined as the fraction of unique TCRs that were SARS-CoV-2-associated, and depth was defined as the fraction of total T cells that were SARS-CoV-2-associated. Using the MIRA data, each spike-specific TCR was assigned both to the spike region to which the TCR was reactive and to a CD4 or CD8 class. Log10-transformed breadth and depth values were compared by one-way ANOVA with Sidak's multiple comparisons tests. Held by TCRdb, this immuneACCESS table contains in-frame sequences only and omits some clones. Under half of the omission traces to an unresolved V gene where checked; the cause of the rest is unknown. That table furnishes V, J and clone size, whereas the DNA furnished D and trimming. For this sample the table gives about 140,000 clones, of which approximately 93% were detected only once. Roughly 12% of the sample is held by the ten biggest clonotypes.

Taken with the paper, the label for time point translates to: sample from adult after SARS-CoV-2 infection, after symptom onset. Two convalescent COVID-19 patients, sampled after symptom onset from adults with prior SARS-CoV-2 infection, were also TCR-sequenced for comparison. About this clone itself: Its antigen has not been determined. No base quality values were provided; no much bigger clone lies one nucleotide off.

Compared with germline, V lacks 1 base and J lacks 7 bases; bases without a gene match: 6. The CDR3 measures 16 amino acids from cysteine to phenylalanine. Kept here is only the CDR3 DNA, which spans 48 bases and is read in frame from base 1. Per the germline V gene (reference sequence), SGHNT is the CDR1 and YYREEE is the CDR2. The sequenced sample was peripheral blood, obtained after recovery from COVID-19. This chain is built from TRBV5-4 and TRBJ2-2, with 11 central nucleotides matching TRBD1. The TCR comes from an adult who had recovered from COVID-19. The nucleotide sequence is given as TGTGCCAGCAGCTTGAGGGACAGGGGGTTTGGCGGGGAGCTGTTTTTT. Its translation is CASSLRDRGFGGELFF.